Listed below are T cell receptor beta chains from one sample, sequenced in a study of blood T cells in healthy people across ages. TCRdb called the 5' RACE reads again in MiXCR, with one record for every CDR3 protein. The sample holds some 1.5 million distinct CDR3 sequences; roughly 28% are singletons and the top ten take 7.7%. The material sequenced was blood. These receptors were collected from a woman in her twenties or thirties in good health. Each CDR3 is given with its conserved first and last residue. The D gene is left open where the match is weak. Some rows have no size entry. The others give once, few or many, or a class for an expanded clone.

- | TRBJ2-3 | TRBD2 | TRBV10-3 | CAISPGTTTDTQYF | TGTGCCATCAGTCCCGGGACTACCACAGATACGCAGTATTTT
- | TRBJ2-1 | TRBD1 | TRBV20-1 | CSAPGTEKGNERFF | TGCAGTGCCCCCGGGACAGAGAAAGGCAATGAGCGGTTCTTC
many | TRBJ2-5 | - | TRBV25-1 | CASSESRETQYF | TGCGCCAGCAGTGAGTCACGGGAGACCCAGTACTTC
- | TRBJ2-3 | - | TRBV4-3 | CASSQPQDGDADTQYF | TGCGCCAGCAGCCAACCTCAAGACGGGGACGCAGATACGCAGTATTTT
- | TRBJ1-2 | - | TRBV12-3/TRBV12-4 | CASSRSDRNYGYTF | TGTGCCAGCAGTCGTTCGGACAGAAACTATGGCTACACCTTC
once | TRBJ2-7 | TRBD1 | TRBV11-2 | CASRALRQGAGEQYF | TGTGCCAGCAGAGCTCTACGACAGGGGGCGGGTGAGCAGTACTTC
- | TRBJ2-1 | TRBD1 | TRBV15 | CTTVEDRFLNEQFF | TGTACCACCGTAGAGGACAGGTTCTTGAATGAGCAGTTCTTC
- | TRBJ1-1 | - | TRBV2 | CASRVLQGFTEAFF | TGTGCCAGCAGAGTACTACAGGGTTTCACTGAAGCTTTCTTT
few | TRBJ2-7 | - | TRBV14 | CASSQVWGRPYEQYF | TGTGCCAGCAGCCAAGTATGGGGCCGCCCCTACGAGCAGTACTTC
many | TRBJ1-6 | TRBD1 | TRBV7-9 | CASSSGTGDSPLHF | TGTGCCAGCAGCTCCGGGACAGGGGACTCACCCCTCCACTTT
- | TRBJ2-3 | - | TRBV9 | CASSARKTDTQYF | TGTGCCAGCAGCGCCCGAAAAACAGATACGCAGTATTTT